This T cell receptor (beta chain) was identified during a study of cytomegalovirus exposure and HLA in healthy donors (dated by TCRdb to 2016 to 2017). Broadly, across the study: According to an earlier analysis of around 600 of the donors, some 180 million T cells yielded approximately 120 million unique TCR beta sequences and more than 250 Gb of sequence data. Around 300 gigabases of sequencing data and 80 million or so unique TCR sequences were included in an early release covering around 600 HLA-typed donors. Of the roughly 400 genotyped donors, 65% to 90% fell in the genetic ancestry cluster associated with self-reported Caucasian donors. The aim of the study was to test whether cataloging public T cell receptors could identify signatures of past pathogen exposure. The study profiled the T cell repertoires of under 700 subjects by immunosequencing and related them to cytomegalovirus serostatus. In addition to the first cohort of several hundred subjects, a separate validation cohort of 120 different subjects was used. To predict cytomegalovirus infection status, the study brought together high-throughput TCR immunosequencing, statistical association of individual TCRs with disease status, and machine learning. In a later analysis, previously published TCR beta repertoires from 600 to 850 donors were re-analyzed and high-resolution HLA genotyping was added so that TCR occurrence patterns could be studied. The later analysis used no new phenotypic data to find candidate immune exposures, relying instead on TCR beta sequences and their occurrence across donors. An earlier analysis of several hundred of the donors applied high-throughput TCR beta sequencing to assess whether each TCR beta V gene segment acted as functional or pseudogenic. Alongside the repertoire data, information on donor age, sex, ethnicity and CMV serostatus was compiled. Genome-wide SNP genotypes for about 60% of the roughly 700 donors were used in a later genetic analysis, which treated that subset as a discovery cohort. Every repertoire in the discovery cohort had been generated on one and the same sequencing platform. Both class I and class II loci were covered by HLA typing, at four-digit resolution. The number of typed donors differed by locus: roughly 620-630 for A, B, C, DRB1 and DQB1; about 520 for DQA1; around 580 for DPA1; and some 470 for DPB1. Roughly 5 DR-DQ haplotypes were treated as single units for association and clustering because of strong linkage in the cohort. Among 350 to 400 genotyped donors of the cohort, an average of 235,054 unique TCR beta nucleotide sequences were sequenced per donor, roughly 18% of them non-productive. The full study reports these points: An earlier analysis of 587 of the donors showed that most TCR beta V segments appeared in productive rearrangements either about 87% or about 30% of the time, which broadly matched IMGT annotations. Most TCR sequences were observed very rarely across donors, whereas some public TCRs were present in many individuals. In a later analysis, HLA-associated TCR beta chains showed more clonal expansion and lower generation probabilities than non-associated chains that were equally common. A later analysis found that TCR association rates varied across HLA loci, with DRB1 alleles showing the most associated TCRs and HLA-C alleles the fewest. In a later analysis, most CMV-associated TCR beta chains were found to appear HLA-restricted, with HLA associations seemingly driven largely by CMV exposure. A later analysis reported that several top co-occurrence clusters appeared linked to parvovirus B19, influenza, CMV and Epstein-Barr virus. A few of the identified cytomegalovirus-associated TCR beta chains were confirmed in vitro to be specific for cytomegalovirus antigens. A later analysis associated 17,000 or so TCR beta sequences with specific HLA alleles at a false discovery rate of 0.05. Some IMGT-functional V segments, including TRBV6-2 and TRBV6-3, could not be told apart with the 87-base-pair reads, so those segments were excluded. When HLA alleles, especially DR and DQ, strongly co-occurred, attributing TCR associations to individual alleles was difficult. Linkage disequilibrium might explain the correlated functional status among segregating V segments, but an unknown experimental factor could not be ruled out. An association between a missense DCLRE1C variant and V-gene and J-gene trimming of TCR beta chains was found in a later genetic analysis and replicated in an independent cohort. According to a later genetic analysis, donors in an Asian-associated ancestry cluster had fewer N-insertions in productive TCRs than the approximately 670-donor mean. Sequencing depth was assumed to be roughly uniform across donors in the presence/absence analyses, though that assumption may not hold. CMV serostatus was the only immune exposure information available for the cohort. Because counts were too low, some 16 rarely observed V segments, including chromosome 9 orphons, were excluded from the earlier analysis of 587 of the donors. Cytomegalovirus status was reported to be diagnosed by the classifier with high specificity and sensitivity in both the original and validation cohorts. The authors suggested that the approach could potentially be extended to other disease states and immunological phenotypes. A total of fewer than 200 TCR beta chains were listed by the study as associated with cytomegalovirus. A further reported finding was that TCR beta sequences accurately predicted the HLA-A and HLA-B alleles for most subjects in the first cohort. In this cohort, only TCR beta chains were sequenced, and detectable features were limited by the absence of alpha or paired-chain data. HLA typing was unavailable for some donors at each locus, so association tests used only the typed subset. A cluster of highly shared sequence variants was judged likely to represent a technical artifact of the sequencing pipeline.

Receptor amplification or capture employed the immunoSEQ multiplex PCR assay. A mixture of 60 forward primers for TCR Vbeta segments and 13 reverse primers for TCR Jbeta segments was used in the multiplex PCR. The CDR3 region of rearranged TCR beta genes was amplified from genomic DNA with a multiplex PCR assay. On the Illumina HiSeq System, the amplified TCR beta libraries were sequenced as 87-base-pair reads. Regarding the original processing steps: A later analysis counted approximately 84 million unique TCR beta chains across the 690 or so repertoires, and 9.5 million to 11 million of these chains were shared by at least two donors. A nearest-neighbor algorithm error-corrected the raw reads and collapsed the reads into unique sequences, merging closely related sequences to remove PCR and sequencing errors. To assign V, D and J gene segments, CDR3 sequences were aligned to IMGT reference sequences. For a sequence to be retained, a match of at least six nucleotides to both a V gene segment and a J gene segment was required. Rearrangements were called productive when the CDR3 lacked stop codons and stayed in frame with V and J; all others were non-productive. Following IMGT convention, CDR3 was defined as the stretch from the second conserved V-encoded cysteine up to the conserved J-encoded phenylalanine. Sequences without an unambiguous match to a single V gene segment were excluded from the earlier analysis of about 630 of the donors. An earlier analysis of around 600 of the donors classified V segments as functional when productive rearrangements were above 56.7% and as segregating when the standard deviation between donors was above 5%. A statistical classification framework was built for diagnosing cytomegalovirus status from the catalog of TCR beta chain sequences. A later analysis assigned V and J genes by comparing TCR nucleotide sequences with IMGT/GENE-DB human TR gene sequences. Using the TCRdist pipeline, a later analysis assigned CDR3 sequences along with most-parsimonious VDJ recombination scenarios. In a later analysis, each TCR beta chain was defined by its CDR3 amino acid sequence together with its V-gene family, and reads without a unique V-gene family were excluded. In a later analysis, approximately 640 highly shared, low-generation-probability nucleotide sequences were removed to address suspected cross-contamination and a sequencing artifact. A later analysis calculated a clonal expansion index for each public chain from normalized within-repertoire ranks of inferred template counts. In a later analysis, generation probabilities were computed with a VDJ recombination model fitted to out-of-frame rearrangements, and the resulting probabilities were checked against IGoR. Hypergeometric tests were used in a later analysis to score TCR-TCR, TCR-HLA and TCR-CMV co-occurrence, with a repertoire-size bias correction applied to the TCR pairs. A later analysis estimated false discovery rates by permuting HLA or CMV assignments 20 times. A later analysis grouped co-occurring TCRs with DBSCAN, adding TCRdist sequence similarity when clustering within HLA-allele-positive subsets. Co-occurrence clustering excluded repertoires with fewer than 30,000 or more than 120,000 public chains, plus five with anomalous nucleotide sharing. TCRdb stores this immuneACCESS table with in-frame sequences only. Part of the clones is absent; in the studies checked, under half of the shortfall reflects unresolved V genes, and no reason is known for the rest. The V and J calls and clone size are taken from that table; D and trimming were inferred from the DNA. Here the sample has 120,000 to 150,000 clones; around 79% occur a single time. Of the sample, 0.5% to 0.85% is held by the ten largest clones.

From a lookup of the germline V gene, CDR1 and CDR2 are MGHRA and YSYEKL. Ends trimmed: V by 1 base, J by 7 bases; bases unmatched to a gene: 9. The CDR3 sequence holds 16 residues, the cysteine and phenylalanine included. This entry keeps only the CDR3 DNA: 48 bases, framed from base 1. The cohort was made up of around 720 healthy bone marrow donors. At the time of sampling, every cohort member was nominally healthy, though immune exposures that went unrecorded were likely present. The donor tested CMV seronegative, placing the donor among the 352 seronegative members of the cohort. Each donor provided a peripheral blood sample, and peripheral blood mononuclear cells were used for TCR beta sequencing. Genomic DNA extraction from the blood cell samples was performed with the Qiagen DNeasy Blood Extraction Kit. This clone was picked up a small number of times. No antigen is known for it. Per-nucleotide qualities are absent, and no much larger clonotype sits a single base away.

This receptor was taken from a male donor in good health and CMV-seronegative. Recombination connected TRBV4-1 to TRBJ2-3; 9 bases in the junction line up with TRBD2. Sequencing used PBMCs. The DNA reads TGCGCCAGCAGCCAAGGCGGCGCGGGGGGGCTGAATACGCAGTATTTT. This codes for CASSQGGAGGLNTQYF.